This T cell receptor (beta chain) comes out of a study of T cells in localized non-small cell lung cancer. Study findings and constraints: Of the tissues analyzed, uninvolved adjacent lung showed maximal T cell clonality, greater than tumor.

TCRdb's copy holds only in-frame clones and misses some; the assay was immunoSEQ multiplex PCR. The table has over 25,000 clones, about 90% seen once. Remarks on this clone: No antigen is known for it.

Germline CDR1 is MDHEN and CDR2 is SYDVKM. V shed 6 bases and J shed 4 bases, with 9 bases lying between them. This CDR3 is 13 amino acids long. This sequence originates from a woman aged 40 to 75 with stage I lung adenocarcinoma. The sample consisted of peripheral blood, taken before any cancer treatment. The V call is TRBV28, the J call TRBJ1-4, with unresolved D. CDR3 coding DNA: TGTGCCAGCAGGGGCAGTCATAATGAAAAACTGTTTTTT. Protein: CASRGSHNEKLFF.